These 18 T cell receptor beta chains share one sample of origin, sequenced in a study of T cell responses to AZD1222 COVID-19 vaccine. Method: immunoSEQ multiplex PCR; TCRdb's copy keeps in-frame clones and lacks some. The data contain about 200,000 clones, about 94% of them singletons. This specimen was peripheral blood, taken 28 days after the second dose of the MenACWY control vaccine. The receptors stem from an adult who received the MenACWY meningococcal vaccine as a control.

The V call is TRBV5-1, the J call TRBJ2-1, with 13 bases aligning to TRBD2. Germline-derived CDR1 and CDR2 are SGHRS and YFSETQ. With V trimmed by 3 bases and J by 5 bases, 2 bases remained unmatched. The CDR3 runs 15 residues. The DNA for the CDR3 is TGCGCCAGCAGCTCCGGGACTAGCGGGGACAATGAGCAGTTCTTC. Its protein product is CASSSGTSGDNEQFF.

V gene TRBV3-1 (or the pseudogene TRBV3-2) combines with J gene TRBJ1-2; no definite D call. CDR1 is LGHDT, CDR2 YNNKEL, per germline (reference sequence). This CDR3 comprises 15 residues. The germline V and J ends were trimmed by 0 bases and 2 bases, with 10 bases remaining between them. The CDR3 reads CASSQDLAGNYGYTF. CDR3 coding DNA: TGTGCCAGCAGCCAAGATCTGGCCGGAAACTATGGCTACACCTTC.

The chain is built from TRBV24-1 and TRBJ1-5, with TRBD1 identical over 10 bases. V shed 3 bases, J shed 2 bases, and the junction held 3 bases outside the gene matches. This CDR3 is 16 amino acids long. CDR1 is KGHDR and CDR2 is SFDVKD in the germline V gene. In DNA form, the CDR3 reads TGTGCCACCAGTGATCAGACAGGGGGCGGCAATCAGCCCCAGCATTTT. This encodes CATSDQTGGGNQPQHF.

The chain joins TRBV3-1 (or the pseudogene TRBV3-2) to TRBJ1-2; TRBD1 matches at 8 bases. Per germline, CDR1 LGHDT and CDR2 YNNKEL (reference sequence). With 0 bases clipped from V and 8 bases from J, the junction kept 11 bases outside the gene matches. The CDR3 is made up of 16 amino acids. CDR3 sequence: CASSQDVEQGVGGYTF. In nucleotides, the CDR3 is TGTGCCAGCAGCCAAGATGTAGAACAGGGGGTGGGAGGCTACACCTTC.

V usage is TRBV3-1 (or the pseudogene TRBV3-2) and J usage is TRBJ1-6; 9 nucleotides agree with TRBD1. The CDR3 totals 16 residues. Germline trimming cut 1 base from V and 8 bases from J; bases unmatched to any gene: 6. Germline loops: CDR1 LGHDT, CDR2 YNNKEL (reference sequence). The CDR3 DNA is TGTGCCAGCAGCCAAGTTCTGGGACAGGGAGATTCACCCCTCCACTTT. Amino acid sequence: CASSQVLGQGDSPLHF.

The chain recombines TRBV27 with TRBJ2-1; possibly TRBD2 for D (6 bases). The V gene lost 2 bases and the J gene lost 1 base, with 15 bases spanning the gap. The length of the CDR3 is 17 residues. Germline lookup yields CDR1 MNHEY and CDR2 SMNVEV (reference sequence). The DNA of the CDR3 is TGTGCCAGCAGTTTAGGGTTTGGGGAGGCTTCCTACAATGAGCAGTTCTTC. Amino acid sequence: CASSLGFGEASYNEQFF.

The J gene is TRBJ2-1, the V gene TRBV5-1; D may be TRBD2 (6 bases). Trimming shortened V by 5 bases and J by 0 bases, and 15 bases separated the two germline ends. The CDR3 is 16 residues long. Germline V lookup: CDR1 SGHRS, CDR2 YFSETQ. The CDR3 protein is CASRELAGSSYNEQFF. The CDR3 DNA is TGCGCCAGCAGGGAACTAGCCGGGAGCTCCTACAATGAGCAGTTCTTC. Filled out from reference TRBV5-1 and TRBJ2-1, the complete variable domain reads KAGVTQTPRYLIKTRGQQVTLSCSPISGHRSVSWYQQTPGQGLQFLFEYFSETQRNKGNFPGRFSGRQFSNSRSEMNVSTLELGDSALYLCASRELAGSSYNEQFFGPGTRLTVL.

The chain recombines TRBV4-1 with TRBJ1-1; D is unresolved. Trimming pared 4 bases from V and 1 base from J, leaving 7 bases between. The CDR3 contains 13 residues. Germline V gene sequence: CDR1 MGHRA, CDR2 YSYEKL. The CDR3 sequence is CASSPQENTEAFF. Here the CDR3 DNA reads TGCGCCAGCAGCCCTCAGGAGAACACTGAAGCTTTCTTT.

V gene TRBV9 combines with J gene TRBJ2-5; possible D gene TRBD1, 5 bases. Germline CDR1 and CDR2: SGDLS and YYNGEE. Trimming stripped 0 bases from V and 2 bases from J, with 8 bases between. The CDR3 consists of 14 residues. The CDR3 region is CASSVEGEQETQYF. CDR3 nucleotide sequence: TGTGCCAGCAGCGTAGAAGGGGAACAAGAGACCCAGTACTTC. The full variable domain, with the rest looked up from reference TRBV9 and TRBJ2-5, is DSGVTQTPKHLITATGQRVTLRCSPRSGDLSVYWYQQSLDQGLQFLIQYYNGEERAKGNILERFSAQQFPDLHSELNLSSLELGDSALYFCASSVEGEQETQYFGPGTRLLVL.

A single count supports this clone. The V gene is TRBV6-5, the J gene TRBJ2-3; TRBD2 might be the D (6 bases). V lost 0 bases and J 1 base, leaving 11 bases between the germline ends. This CDR3 contains 16 residues. CDR1 and CDR2 (germline): MNHEY, SVGAGI. The CDR3 nucleotides read TGTGCCAGCAGTTACTCTGGGGGGTATGGCACAGATACGCAGTATTTT. It codes for CASSYSGGYGTDTQYF.

The chain carries TRBV6-5 and TRBJ1-6; D not resolved. The CDR3 sequence is 11 residues long. Trimming pared 6 bases from V and 8 bases from J, leaving 5 bases between. Germline V gene lookup returns CDR1 MNHEY and CDR2 SVGAGI. The CDR3, as DNA: TGTGCCAGCAGGCTATATTCACCCCTCCACTTT. This gives the protein CASRLYSPLHF.

The genes are TRBV7-2 and TRBJ1-6; 7 nucleotides agree with TRBD1. Germline CDR1 is SGHTA and CDR2 is FQGNSA. V trimming: 5 bases; J trimming: 4 bases; junction bases outside the gene matches: 8. This CDR3 spans 16 amino acids. CDR3 coding DNA: TGTGCCAGCAGCCCCGCGACAGGGCGATATAATTCACCCCTCCACTTT. It is translated as CASSPATGRYNSPLHF.

V and J are TRBV19 and TRBJ2-7; 9 nucleotides match TRBD1. Germline loops: CDR1 LNHDA, CDR2 SQIVND (reference sequence). The CDR3 runs to 14 residues. J gave up 7 bases and V 5 bases, and 9 bases lay outside the gene matches. CDR3 amino acids: CASSQGQGGREQYF. The CDR3 DNA follows: TGTGCCAGTAGTCAGGGACAGGGAGGAAGGGAGCAGTACTTC.

The V call is TRBV29-1, the J call TRBJ2-7; 10 bases agree with TRBD2. V gave up 4 bases and J gave up 7 bases; unmatched junction bases: 4. Germline V gives CDR1 SQVTM, CDR2 ANQGSEA. The CDR3 consists of 12 residues. This chain's CDR3 is CSVVAGGREQYF. For the CDR3, the DNA is TGCAGCGTTGTAGCGGGAGGCCGAGAGCAGTACTTC.

This clone was detected only once. The chain couples TRBV7-2 to TRBJ1-4; no firm D call. CDR1 and CDR2 (germline): SGHTA, FQGNSA. This CDR3 is 14 amino acids long. V was cut by 5 bases and J by 8 bases, with 15 bases left in between. Written as DNA, the CDR3 is TGTGCCAGCAGCATACGGAGGGATGGGGAAAAACTGTTTTTT. Amino acids: CASSIRRDGEKLFF.

The CDR3 DNA reads as TGTGCCAGCGGGACAGGCCGAGGCAATCAGCCCCAGCATTTT. This encodes CASGTGRGNQPQHF. The gene calls are TRBV6-5 and TRBJ1-5, with TRBD1 matching over 8 bases. Germline CDR1 reads MNHEY; CDR2 reads SVGAGI. The CDR3 length is 14 residues. With 8 bases clipped from V and 2 bases from J, the junction kept 5 bases outside the gene matches.

The sample holds one count of this clone. The rearrangement uses TRBV7-2 and TRBJ2-7, with D perhaps TRBD2 (5 bases). V shed 2 bases and J shed 0 bases, with 14 bases lying between them. Germline-derived CDR1 and CDR2 are SGHTA and FQGNSA. This CDR3 contains 16 residues. Here the CDR3 DNA reads TGTGCCAGCAGCTTATTGCCCCGGGGAAGCTCCTACGAGCAGTACTTC. This codes for CASSLLPRGSSYEQYF.

The chain carries TRBV7-9 and TRBJ2-5; 12 nucleotides align to TRBD1. Germline V gene sequence: CDR1 SEHNR, CDR2 FQNEAQ (reference sequence). The CDR3 consists of 17 residues. With V trimmed by 4 bases and J by 5 bases, 11 bases remained unmatched. The chain's CDR3 is CASSSNRDRGRLETQYF. The CDR3 DNA reads as TGTGCCAGCAGCTCGAACCGGGACAGGGGGCGCCTGGAGACCCAGTACTTC.